The rows below give T cell receptor beta chains drawn from one sample of a study of vaccination effects on CD4 cells after COVID-19. Sequencing used immunoSEQ multiplex PCR; TCRdb keeps in-frame clones, though not all of them. The sample comprises some 61,000 clones, roughly 80% of which are singletons, and 0.8% to 1% rests with the top ten. The antigens these receptors bind are not known. The sample in question was CD4+ T cells from PBMCs cultured with HCoV-OC43 spike peptides, obtained after COVID-19 vaccination. The receptors here all came from a human donor who received a COVID-19 vaccine. The CDR3 runs from the conserved cysteine through the conserved F or W. Each record gives: V gene, J gene, CDR3 protein.

V gene: TRBV7-8
J gene: TRBJ1-5
CDR3 protein: CASSPGEVTGNQPQHF

V gene: TRBV5-6
J gene: TRBJ1-1
CDR3 protein: CASSLVSEAFF

V gene: TRBV6-5
J gene: TRBJ2-6
CDR3 protein: CATLFSGANVLTF

V gene: TRBV5-4
J gene: TRBJ2-5
CDR3 protein: CASSLAGYSKETQYF

V gene: TRBV18
J gene: TRBJ1-6
CDR3 protein: CASSPQAGDNSPLHF

V gene: TRBV7-3
J gene: TRBJ2-3
CDR3 protein: CASSAGGTDTQYF

V gene: TRBV15
J gene: TRBJ2-5
CDR3 protein: CATSRGYQETQYF

V gene: TRBV11-2
J gene: TRBJ1-5
CDR3 protein: CASSLARGTYYSNQPQHF

V gene: TRBV6-6
J gene: TRBJ1-4
CDR3 protein: CASSYVVIGAGEKLFF

V gene: TRBV30
J gene: TRBJ2-2
CDR3 protein: CAWSVEGRGTGELFF

V gene: TRBV7-8
J gene: TRBJ2-1
CDR3 protein: CASSLSGGAALSYNEQFF

V gene: TRBV6-2/TRBV6-3
J gene: TRBJ2-3
CDR3 protein: CASSYKPTDTQYF

V gene: TRBV6-5
J gene: TRBJ2-5
CDR3 protein: CASTTPGTGTQYF

V gene: TRBV6-5
J gene: TRBJ1-6
CDR3 protein: CASSSRDYNSPLHF

V gene: TRBV24-1
J gene: TRBJ1-5
CDR3 protein: CATSESTESRGKSNQPQHF

V gene: TRBV21-1
J gene: TRBJ2-5
CDR3 protein: CASSKVSVTQYF

V gene: TRBV7-2
J gene: TRBJ1-1
CDR3 protein: CASSLWQGSTEAFF

V gene: TRBV6-6
J gene: TRBJ1-5
CDR3 protein: CASSYWENQPQHF

V gene: TRBV4-3
J gene: TRBJ2-5
CDR3 protein: CASSQVGLAGGRGETQYF

V gene: TRBV18
J gene: TRBJ2-1
CDR3 protein: CASSSNLAEYNEQFF